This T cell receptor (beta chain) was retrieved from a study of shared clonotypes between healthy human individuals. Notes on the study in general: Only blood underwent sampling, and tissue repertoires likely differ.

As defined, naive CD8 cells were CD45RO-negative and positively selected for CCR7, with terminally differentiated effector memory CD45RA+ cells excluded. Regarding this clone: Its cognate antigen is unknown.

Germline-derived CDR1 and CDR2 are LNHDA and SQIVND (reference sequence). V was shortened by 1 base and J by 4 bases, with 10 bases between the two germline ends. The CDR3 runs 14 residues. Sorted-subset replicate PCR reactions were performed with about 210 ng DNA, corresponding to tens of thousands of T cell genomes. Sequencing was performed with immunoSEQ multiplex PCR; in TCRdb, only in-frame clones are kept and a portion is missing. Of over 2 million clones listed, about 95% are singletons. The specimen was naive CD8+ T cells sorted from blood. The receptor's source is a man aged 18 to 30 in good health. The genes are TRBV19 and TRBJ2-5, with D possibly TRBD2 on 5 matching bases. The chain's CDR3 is CASSIGLGGETQYF. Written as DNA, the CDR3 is TGTGCCAGTAGTATAGGATTAGGAGGAGAGACCCAGTACTTC.